This T cell receptor (beta chain) is drawn from a study of T cell repertoires in cytomegalovirus infection. For the study at large: Public TCR beta signatures provided an indication of both CMV infection and a matching HLA type.

With respect to this clonotype: Its antigen is not identified.

The CDR3 sequence is 15 residues long. Trimming took 5 bases from V and 6 from J; bases not matched to a gene: 6. The germline CDR1 and CDR2 sequences are MNHEY and SVGEGT. Each CDR3 protein is one row after TCRdb ran MiXCR on the reads. The data hold 180,000 or so distinct CDR3 sequences, with roughly 15% observed a single time. Study-level findings and limits: Dominating the ex vivo response were HLA-C-restricted CMV-specific TCR beta clonotypes.

The genes are TRBV6-2 or TRBV6-3 and TRBJ1-4; 10 bases match TRBD1. The sample taken for sequencing was CD8+ T cells from PBMCs. This receptor was identified in a human donor in good health (CMV status not recorded). Some clones in this sample may be carry-over from other donors' samples. DNA of the CDR3: TGTGCCAGCAGTCCGCCCGGGACAGGGGATGAAAAACTGTTTTTT. Protein sequence: CASSPPGTGDEKLFF.